Below, one T cell receptor beta chain is given with its context. The germline CDR1 and CDR2 sequences are SQVTM and ANQGSEA. There are 14 residues in the CDR3. V was trimmed by 1 base and J by 3 bases, leaving 10 bases between them. The data were taken from a study of molecular identifiers for immune sequencing clone quantification. TCRdb fed the PCR reads into MiXCR, producing one record per CDR3 protein. The sample gives 10,000 or so distinct CDR3 sequences, under 25% of which show up once; 1.5% is in the top ten. The chain is built from TRBV29-1 and TRBJ2-1; no clear D gene. The sequenced sample consisted of naive CD8+ T cells from blood, with Jurkat cell RNA spiked in. Subset noted: FACS-sorted CD8+CD4-CCR7+CD45RA+ naive T cells. The origin of this receptor is a human donor in good health. Some libraries in this study had Jurkat cell RNA spiked in. The CDR3 loop reads CSVEVRSVYNEQFF. The CDR3 DNA is TGCAGCGTTGAAGTCAGGAGCGTCTACAATGAGCAGTTCTTC.